The source of this T cell receptor beta chain is a study of graft-versus-host responses after intestinal transplantation. Repertoires were generated with immunoSEQ multiplex PCR, while TCRdb's copy carries only in-frame clones and drops some. The table lists around 43,000 clones, 90% to 95% of them singletons, with 3.5% to 5% in the top ten. CDR3 length equals 14 residues. The V gene lost 0 bases and the J gene lost 4 bases, with 7 bases spanning the gap. Looked up from germline, CDR1 is SGHVS and CDR2 is FQNEAQ. The TCR was taken from a human patient who received an intestinal transplant, so some T cells may come from the graft donor. The sample consisted of PBMCs, taken 524 days after transplant. This chain links TRBV7-8 with TRBJ2-1; D remains ambiguous. The CDR3 coding sequence is TGTGCCAGCAGCTTAGCGGGCCGATACAATGAGCAGTTCTTC. It yields the protein CASSLAGRYNEQFF.